The rows below give T cell receptor beta chains drawn from one sample of a study of blood T cell repertoires in COVID-19. The assay was immunoSEQ multiplex PCR, and TCRdb's table has in-frame clones only and misses some. The repertoire has 300,000 to 400,000 clones, 65% to 90% of them found once; the top ten carry around 4%. The sample consisted of PBMCs or T cells enriched from blood (not recorded which). The source is a woman aged 40 to 49 with acute COVID-19. CDR3s include the opening cysteine and the closing phenylalanine or tryptophan. Fields, in order: clone size, J gene, D gene, V gene, CDR3 protein, CDR3 DNA. A D gene is named only where the DNA matches it firmly. Size values are once, few and many counts, or a class for expanded clones, and some rows have none.

abundance: NA; j_gene: TRBJ2-3; d_gene: TRBD1; v_gene: TRBV27; CDR3aa: CASARLYVGTGMGQDTQYF; CDR3nt: TGTGCCAGCGCGAGGCTTTACGTCGGGACAGGGATGGGGCAAGATACGCAGTATTTT
abundance: NA; j_gene: TRBJ1-6; d_gene: NA; v_gene: TRBV4-3; CDR3aa: CASSQEGWENSPLHF; CDR3nt: TGCGCCAGCAGCCAAGAGGGGTGGGAGAATTCACCCCTCCACTTT
abundance: NA; j_gene: TRBJ2-1; d_gene: NA; v_gene: TRBV7-2; CDR3aa: CASSLMSGGNSGEQFF; CDR3nt: TGTGCCAGCAGCTTAATGTCGGGCGGGAATTCGGGTGAGCAGTTCTTC
abundance: once; j_gene: TRBJ2-2; d_gene: NA; v_gene: TRBV6-6; CDR3aa: CASGGSLNTGELFF; CDR3nt: TGTGCCAGCGGAGGGAGTTTGAACACCGGGGAGCTGTTTTTT
abundance: NA; j_gene: TRBJ2-7; d_gene: TRBD1; v_gene: TRBV27; CDR3aa: CASSFTPTGSYEQYF; CDR3nt: TGTGCCAGCAGTTTCACTCCGACAGGGTCCTACGAGCAGTACTTC
abundance: NA; j_gene: TRBJ2-5; d_gene: NA; v_gene: TRBV28; CDR3aa: CASSFSGIGETQYF; CDR3nt: TGTGCCAGCAGTTTTTCAGGGATCGGAGAGACCCAGTACTTC
abundance: NA; j_gene: TRBJ1-2; d_gene: NA; v_gene: TRBV4-3; CDR3aa: CASSQRETGIRNGYTF; CDR3nt: TGCGCCAGCAGCCAAAGGGAAACAGGGATCAGGAATGGCTACACCTTC
abundance: NA; j_gene: TRBJ1-5; d_gene: NA; v_gene: TRBV2; CDR3aa: CASSGVGSNQPQHF; CDR3nt: TGTGCCAGTTCCGGGGTCGGGAGCAATCAGCCCCAGCATTTT
abundance: NA; j_gene: TRBJ1-3; d_gene: NA; v_gene: TRBV6-2/TRBV6-3; CDR3aa: CASSETTAFAGNTIYF; CDR3nt: TGTGCCAGCAGTGAGACGACTGCCTTCGCTGGAAACACCATATATTTT
abundance: NA; j_gene: TRBJ2-3; d_gene: NA; v_gene: TRBV5-1; CDR3aa: CASSPGLSTDTQYF; CDR3nt: TGCGCCAGCAGCCCCGGACTCAGCACAGATACGCAGTATTTT
abundance: NA; j_gene: TRBJ1-6; d_gene: NA; v_gene: TRBV12-3/TRBV12-4; CDR3aa: CASSFTANSPLHF; CDR3nt: TGTGCCAGCAGTTTTACAGCTAATTCACCCCTCCACTTT
abundance: NA; j_gene: TRBJ1-5; d_gene: NA; v_gene: TRBV7-6; CDR3aa: CASSFSPGNNQPQHF; CDR3nt: TGTGCCAGCAGCTTCTCGCCAGGGAACAATCAGCCCCAGCATTTT
abundance: NA; j_gene: TRBJ2-2; d_gene: NA; v_gene: TRBV18; CDR3aa: CASSPGGTSTGELFF; CDR3nt: TGTGCCAGCTCACCGGGGGGAACATCCACCGGGGAGCTGTTTTTT
abundance: NA; j_gene: TRBJ2-6; d_gene: NA; v_gene: TRBV7-2; CDR3aa: CASSSGGTGANVLTF; CDR3nt: TGTGCCAGCAGCTCGGGGGGCACTGGGGCCAACGTCCTGACTTTC
abundance: NA; j_gene: TRBJ1-2; d_gene: NA; v_gene: TRBV12-3/TRBV12-4; CDR3aa: CASSFSGFGGYTF; CDR3nt: TGTGCCAGCAGTTTTTCGGGGTTCGGTGGCTACACCTTC
abundance: NA; j_gene: TRBJ2-3; d_gene: NA; v_gene: TRBV4-1; CDR3aa: CASSQLPRPFTDTQYF; CDR3nt: TGCGCCAGCAGCCAACTTCCGCGCCCCTTCACAGATACGCAGTATTTT
abundance: NA; j_gene: TRBJ2-5; d_gene: NA; v_gene: TRBV20-1; CDR3aa: CSASGGGVQETQYF; CDR3nt: TGCAGTGCTAGTGGAGGAGGAGTCCAAGAGACCCAGTACTTC
abundance: NA; j_gene: TRBJ2-5; d_gene: TRBD1; v_gene: TRBV5-5; CDR3aa: CASSPDRGVTETQYF; CDR3nt: TGTGCCAGCAGCCCTGACAGGGGGGTCACAGAGACCCAGTACTTC
abundance: once; j_gene: TRBJ1-1; d_gene: NA; v_gene: TRBV10-2; CDR3aa: CASFREVNTEAFF; CDR3nt: TGCGCCAGCTTCAGGGAGGTGAACACTGAAGCTTTCTTT
abundance: NA; j_gene: TRBJ1-1; d_gene: NA; v_gene: TRBV5-8; CDR3aa: CASSRGRTEAFF; CDR3nt: TGTGCCAGCAGCAGGGGTCGTACTGAAGCTTTCTTT
abundance: NA; j_gene: TRBJ1-6; d_gene: NA; v_gene: TRBV28; CDR3aa: CASSSLNNSPLHF; CDR3nt: TGTGCCAGCAGTTCCCTTAATAATTCACCCCTCCACTTT
abundance: NA; j_gene: TRBJ1-2; d_gene: TRBD1; v_gene: TRBV6-5; CDR3aa: CASSMDRETNYGYTF; CDR3nt: TGTGCCAGCAGTATGGACAGGGAAACTAACTATGGCTACACCTTC
abundance: NA; j_gene: TRBJ2-5; d_gene: TRBD1; v_gene: TRBV28; CDR3aa: CASSSTGAGGQETQYF; CDR3nt: TGTGCCAGCAGTTCTACAGGAGCAGGGGGACAAGAGACCCAGTACTTC
abundance: once; j_gene: TRBJ2-2; d_gene: NA; v_gene: TRBV18; CDR3aa: CASSPQLGQNTGELFF; CDR3nt: TGTGCCAGCTCGCCACAACTGGGACAGAACACCGGGGAGCTGTTTTTT
abundance: NA; j_gene: TRBJ1-4; d_gene: NA; v_gene: TRBV19; CDR3aa: CASTTHTPGEKLFF; CDR3nt: TGTGCCAGTACCACCCATACGCCTGGCGAAAAACTGTTTTTT
abundance: NA; j_gene: TRBJ1-1; d_gene: NA; v_gene: TRBV9; CDR3aa: CASSVDYRGGEAFF; CDR3nt: TGTGCCAGCAGCGTAGATTATCGAGGGGGAGAAGCTTTCTTT
abundance: NA; j_gene: TRBJ1-5; d_gene: NA; v_gene: TRBV5-6; CDR3aa: CASSRTGNQPQHF; CDR3nt: TGTGCCAGCAGCCGGACAGGCAATCAGCCCCAGCATTTT
abundance: NA; j_gene: TRBJ1-5; d_gene: TRBD1; v_gene: TRBV27; CDR3aa: CASSLGQGPISNQPQHF; CDR3nt: TGTGCCAGCAGTTTGGGACAGGGACCTATTAGCAATCAGCCCCAGCATTTT
abundance: once; j_gene: TRBJ2-1; d_gene: TRBD2; v_gene: TRBV5-1; CDR3aa: CASSLLAGHNEQFF; CDR3nt: TGCGCCAGCAGCTTACTAGCGGGGCACAATGAGCAGTTCTTC
abundance: NA; j_gene: TRBJ2-7; d_gene: NA; v_gene: TRBV10-3; CDR3aa: CAISEGRGSEQYF; CDR3nt: TGTGCCATCAGTGAGGGAAGGGGGTCCGAGCAGTACTTC
abundance: NA; j_gene: TRBJ2-5; d_gene: NA; v_gene: TRBV24-1; CDR3aa: CATSDLEGGVQYF; CDR3nt: TGTGCCACCAGTGATTTGGAAGGAGGGGTCCAGTACTTC
abundance: few; j_gene: TRBJ1-2; d_gene: NA; v_gene: TRBV21-1; CDR3aa: CASSTKGLGGAFYGYTF; CDR3nt: TGTGCCAGCAGCACCAAAGGACTCGGGGGGGCCTTTTATGGCTACACCTTC
abundance: NA; j_gene: TRBJ1-5; d_gene: NA; v_gene: TRBV6-2/TRBV6-3; CDR3aa: CASSYAGRPQHF; CDR3nt: TGTGCCAGCAGTTACGCGGGACGGCCCCAGCATTTT
abundance: NA; j_gene: TRBJ2-2; d_gene: NA; v_gene: TRBV7-6; CDR3aa: CASSKQGANTGELFF; CDR3nt: TGTGCCAGCAGCAAACAGGGAGCGAACACCGGGGAGCTGTTTTTT
abundance: NA; j_gene: TRBJ2-7; d_gene: NA; v_gene: TRBV7-2; CDR3aa: CASSFHGGAYDYEQYF; CDR3nt: TGTGCCAGCAGCTTTCATGGGGGGGCTTACGATTACGAGCAGTACTTC
abundance: NA; j_gene: TRBJ2-1; d_gene: NA; v_gene: TRBV19; CDR3aa: CASSIKQGTNEQFF; CDR3nt: TGTGCCAGTAGTATAAAACAGGGTACCAATGAGCAGTTCTTC
abundance: NA; j_gene: TRBJ2-2; d_gene: TRBD1; v_gene: TRBV7-3; CDR3aa: CASSRTTGDTGELFF; CDR3nt: TGTGCCAGCAGCCGAACTACAGGGGACACCGGGGAGCTGTTTTTT
abundance: NA; j_gene: TRBJ1-4; d_gene: TRBD1; v_gene: TRBV4-1; CDR3aa: CASSQGQGLNEGLFF; CDR3nt: TGCGCCAGCAGCCAAGGACAGGGTCTTAATGAGGGACTGTTTTTT
abundance: NA; j_gene: TRBJ2-2; d_gene: TRBD2; v_gene: TRBV5-1; CDR3aa: CASSAGLAGEFGELFF; CDR3nt: TGCGCCAGCAGCGCGGGACTAGCGGGGGAGTTCGGGGAGCTGTTTTTT
abundance: NA; j_gene: TRBJ2-3; d_gene: NA; v_gene: TRBV7-3; CDR3aa: CASSFSGGEYTDTQYF; CDR3nt: TGTGCCAGCAGCTTTAGTGGCGGAGAGTACACAGATACGCAGTATTTT
abundance: NA; j_gene: TRBJ1-1; d_gene: TRBD1; v_gene: TRBV9; CDR3aa: CASSERTGGKAFF; CDR3nt: TGTGCCAGCAGCGAACGGACAGGGGGGAAAGCTTTCTTT
abundance: NA; j_gene: TRBJ2-3; d_gene: TRBD2; v_gene: TRBV5-1; CDR3aa: CASSPTSGRTSTDTQYF; CDR3nt: TGCGCCAGCAGCCCTACTAGCGGGAGAACGAGCACAGATACGCAGTATTTT
abundance: NA; j_gene: TRBJ2-2; d_gene: NA; v_gene: TRBV18; CDR3aa: CASSPLGVNTGELFF; CDR3nt: TGTGCCAGCTCACCATTAGGGGTGAACACCGGGGAGCTGTTTTTT
abundance: NA; j_gene: TRBJ2-1; d_gene: TRBD2; v_gene: TRBV10-3; CDR3aa: CAIRTSGGGNEQFF; CDR3nt: TGTGCCATCAGGACTAGCGGGGGGGGCAATGAGCAGTTCTTC
abundance: NA; j_gene: TRBJ2-3; d_gene: NA; v_gene: TRBV5-4; CDR3aa: CASSFRLGGSTDTQYF; CDR3nt: TGTGCCAGCAGCTTCCGACTGGGCGGGTCCACAGATACGCAGTATTTT
abundance: NA; j_gene: TRBJ2-5; d_gene: NA; v_gene: TRBV28; CDR3aa: CASSFKGAGETQYF; CDR3nt: TGTGCCAGCAGTTTTAAGGGAGCGGGTGAGACCCAGTACTTC
abundance: NA; j_gene: TRBJ2-5; d_gene: NA; v_gene: TRBV3-1/TRBV3-2; CDR3aa: CASSQELEQGGHQETQYF; CDR3nt: TGTGCCAGCAGCCAAGAGCTAGAACAGGGGGGGCACCAAGAGACCCAGTACTTC
abundance: few; j_gene: TRBJ1-1; d_gene: TRBD1; v_gene: TRBV19; CDR3aa: CASNIQGAPNTEAFF; CDR3nt: TGTGCCAGTAACATACAGGGGGCACCGAACACTGAAGCTTTCTTT
abundance: NA; j_gene: TRBJ1-6; d_gene: NA; v_gene: TRBV7-2; CDR3aa: CASSFQWDTNSPLHF; CDR3nt: TGTGCCAGCAGCTTCCAGTGGGACACTAATTCACCCCTCCACTTT
abundance: NA; j_gene: TRBJ2-2; d_gene: TRBD1; v_gene: TRBV10-3; CDR3aa: CAISRDRASNTGELFF; CDR3nt: TGTGCCATCAGCCGGGACAGGGCTTCGAACACCGGGGAGCTGTTTTTT
abundance: NA; j_gene: TRBJ2-1; d_gene: NA; v_gene: TRBV7-3; CDR3aa: CASSLTSTAGGNEQFF; CDR3nt: TGTGCCAGCAGCTTAACGTCTACTGCCGGAGGGAATGAGCAGTTCTTC
abundance: NA; j_gene: TRBJ2-1; d_gene: TRBD2; v_gene: TRBV27; CDR3aa: CASSREGLYNEQFF; CDR3nt: TGTGCCAGCAGTCGGGAGGGCCTATACAATGAGCAGTTCTTC
abundance: NA; j_gene: TRBJ1-1; d_gene: TRBD1; v_gene: TRBV3-1/TRBV3-2; CDR3aa: CASMTQGVTEAFF; CDR3nt: TGTGCCAGCATGACACAGGGGGTTACTGAAGCTTTCTTT
abundance: few; j_gene: TRBJ2-2; d_gene: NA; v_gene: TRBV2; CDR3aa: CASRVSGNTGELFF; CDR3nt: TGTGCCAGCAGGGTTAGCGGGAACACCGGGGAGCTGTTTTTT
abundance: NA; j_gene: TRBJ1-1; d_gene: NA; v_gene: TRBV7-2; CDR3aa: CASSLVFSGVEGKNTEAFF; CDR3nt: TGTGCCAGCAGCTTAGTATTTTCGGGGGTCGAGGGAAAGAACACTGAAGCTTTCTTT
abundance: NA; j_gene: TRBJ2-5; d_gene: TRBD1; v_gene: TRBV4-2; CDR3aa: CASSQTGTGGETQYF; CDR3nt: TGTGCCAGCAGCCAAACCGGGACAGGGGGCGAGACCCAGTACTTC
abundance: NA; j_gene: TRBJ1-1; d_gene: TRBD1; v_gene: TRBV3-1/TRBV3-2; CDR3aa: CASTAWDRNTEAFF; CDR3nt: TGTGCCAGCACGGCCTGGGACAGGAACACTGAAGCTTTCTTT
abundance: NA; j_gene: TRBJ2-7; d_gene: NA; v_gene: TRBV10-3; CDR3aa: CAISESGQYEQYF; CDR3nt: TGTGCCATCAGTGAGTCAGGACAGTACGAGCAGTACTTC
abundance: NA; j_gene: TRBJ1-1; d_gene: NA; v_gene: TRBV15; CDR3aa: CATSRLDNTEAFF; CDR3nt: TGTGCCACCAGCAGGCTAGATAACACTGAAGCTTTCTTT
abundance: once; j_gene: TRBJ2-3; d_gene: TRBD1; v_gene: TRBV10-3; CDR3aa: CAVRQGEPTDTQYF; CDR3nt: TGTGCCGTCCGACAGGGTGAACCCACAGATACGCAGTATTTT